This T cell receptor beta chain originates from a study of blood T cell repertoires in COVID-19. Study-wide background: Collection of acute and convalescent COVID-19 samples took place in the United States, Italy and Spain. The cDNA or gDNA used as material had been derived from T cells, B-cell-depleted T cells, or PBMCs.

Profiling relied on immunoSEQ multiplex PCR, and the TCRdb table lists in-frame clones only, not all of them. The repertoire holds fewer than 200,000 clones, about 87% seen once, with 2% to 3% in the top ten. Germline CDR1 and CDR2: KGHSH and LQKENI. V shed 1 base and J shed 3 bases, with 18 bases lying between them. The CDR3 is 17 amino acids. The chain recombines TRBV18 with TRBJ2-5; the D gene is possibly TRBD2 (6 bases). The receptor's source is a man between 35 and 55 years old with active or convalescent COVID-19. The source material was peripheral blood. The CDR3 region has the DNA TGTGCCAGCTCACCACTGTTCTGGGATAGCGGAAAAGAGACCCAGTACTTC. It encodes CASSPLFWDSGKETQYF.